This T cell receptor (beta chain) was identified during a study of T-cell reconstitution after alpha-beta-depleted transplantation in children. TCRbeta library construction was performed incorporating unique molecular identifiers. MiXCR was run by TCRdb on the PCR reads, yielding one entry per CDR3 protein. The table has about 580,000 distinct CDR3 sequences, under 30% seen once. The CDR3 length is 13 residues. Trimming removed 3 bases from V and 2 bases from J, with 7 bases in between. CDR1 DFQATT and CDR2 SNEGSKA come from the germline V gene (reference sequence). This rearrangement joins TRBV20-1 to TRBJ1-4; D gene unclear. This TCR was recovered from a boy in the first two years of life who had a stem cell transplant for acute myeloid leukemia, so the T cells may come from the graft donor. Sequencing was performed on PBMCs, mostly from graft donor cells, taken 360 days after TCRalphabeta/CD19-depleted stem cell transplant. The CDR3 reads CSARRFTNEKLFF. The CDR3 DNA is TGCAGTGCTAGGAGATTTACTAATGAAAAACTGTTTTTT.